Following are 30 T cell receptor beta chains from one sample sequenced in a study of identical twins. One entry per CDR3 protein, called by TCRdb with MiXCR from the 5' RACE reads. The repertoire holds about 790,000 distinct CDR3 sequences, with 18% as singletons. A further study also used this sample, focusing on T cells expressing NK-cell markers.

Sequences were obtained from PBMCs. These receptors all come from a young woman in good health.

The chain is built from TRBV20-1 and TRBJ2-2; 7 bases align to TRBD2. This CDR3 has 14 residues. Germline trimming cut 2 bases from V and 5 bases from J; bases unmatched to any gene: 5. Looked up from germline, CDR1 is DFQATT and CDR2 is SNEGSKA (reference sequence). CDR3 nucleotide sequence: TGCAGTGCTAGATTAGCGGGCAGTACCGGGGAGCTGTTTTTT. Its translation: CSARLAGSTGELFF.

The chain couples TRBV5-5 to TRBJ2-2; D remains ambiguous. Per the germline V gene, CDR1 is SGHKS and CDR2 is YYEKEE (reference sequence). The CDR3 extends over 16 amino acids. V was pared by 1 base and J by 3 bases, with 13 bases between. CDR3 DNA sequence: TGTGCCAGCAGCTTGAGAGGCCCGCCCGACACCGGGGAGCTGTTTTTT. Translation gives CASSLRGPPDTGELFF.

This clonotype was counted only a few times. V gene TRBV5-1 combines with J gene TRBJ2-2; D remains unclear. Trimming removed 5 bases at V and 6 bases at J, with 11 bases between. The CDR3 totals 13 residues. The germline gives CDR1 SGHRS, CDR2 YFSETQ. CDR3 coding DNA: TGCGCCAGCAGGCCAGGTCCCCCCGGGGAGCTGTTTTTT. Encoded protein: CASRPGPPGELFF.

The V gene is TRBV29-1, the J gene TRBJ2-1; possible D gene TRBD2, 5 bases. Germline V gene data show CDR1 as SQVTM and CDR2 as ANQGSEA. Trimming shortened V by 2 bases and J by 15 bases, and 11 bases separated the two germline ends. This CDR3 has 10 residues. The CDR3 sequence is CSVESGMRFF. In DNA, the CDR3 is TGCAGCGTTGAATCCGGGATGAGGTTCTTC.

This rearrangement joins TRBV29-1 to TRBJ2-1, with D perhaps TRBD1 (5 bases). Germline V lookup: CDR1 SQVTM, CDR2 ANQGSEA. The CDR3 sequence is 15 residues long. Deletions cut 5 bases from V and 1 base from J, with 15 bases between. The CDR3 nucleotides are TGCAGCGTTCATAACCAGGGATGGTCCTACAATGAGCAGTTCTTC. It specifies CSVHNQGWSYNEQFF.

As DNA, the CDR3 is TGTGCCAGCAGCGCAAGCCGGGACACTCAACGCCGCGGGGAGCTGTTTTTT. Amino acid sequence: CASSASRDTQRRGELFF. The V gene is TRBV7-9, the J gene TRBJ2-2, with D perhaps TRBD1 (6 bases). Per germline, CDR1 SEHNR and CDR2 FQNEAQ (reference sequence). Between the trimmed V and J ends, which lost 5 bases and 7 bases, there was a span of 23 bases. CDR3 size: 17 residues.

This rearrangement joins TRBV11-3 to TRBJ2-3; D remains unclear. Germline lookup yields CDR1 SGHNT and CDR2 YENEEA. The CDR3 is 15 amino acids. The ends were cut back, 7 bases at V and 0 bases at J, with 14 bases in the middle. Here the CDR3 DNA reads TGTGCCAGCAAAACAGCCCCGTCTAGCACAGATACGCAGTATTTT. As protein: CASKTAPSSTDTQYF.

This clonotype came up a few times. The V and J genes are TRBV20-1 and TRBJ2-1; TRBD2 aligns across 10 bases. J lost 0 bases, V lost 6 bases, and 5 bases had no gene match. This CDR3 is 15 amino acids long. From germline, CDR1 is DFQATT and CDR2 SNEGSKA (reference sequence). The CDR3 loop reads CSAVLAGISYNEQFF. The CDR3 bases are TGCAGTGCCGTACTAGCGGGAATCTCCTACAATGAGCAGTTCTTC.

This clonotype occurred once. The chain is built from TRBV9 and TRBJ2-7; TRBD1 or TRBD2 may be the D gene (5 bases each). From germline, CDR1 is SGDLS and CDR2 YYNGEE. The CDR3 length is 14 residues. Trimming cost V 3 bases and J 3 bases, with 13 bases left between them. CDR3 protein: CASSDNQGDYEQYF. CDR3 coding DNA: TGTGCCAGCAGCGACAACCAGGGAGACTACGAGCAGTACTTC.

The V and J genes are TRBV5-1 and TRBJ2-2; no firm D call. Germline V gene sequence: CDR1 SGHRS, CDR2 YFSETQ. CDR3 length: 17 amino acids. Trimming cost V 0 bases and J 0 bases, with 12 bases left between them. In nucleotides, the CDR3 is TGCGCCAGCAGCTTGGTAGTTCAACAAGCGAACACCGGGGAGCTGTTTTTT. Its translation: CASSLVVQQANTGELFF.

This clonotype was detected a few times. Here the CDR3 DNA reads TGCGCCAGCCGTCAAGCGGGGGGTCTCCTCTCTAGCTCCTACAATGAGCAGTTCTTC. Translation gives CASRQAGGLLSSSYNEQFF. The chain recombines TRBV5-1 with TRBJ2-1; 9 nucleotides agree with TRBD2. Looked up from germline, CDR1 is SGHRS and CDR2 is YFSETQ. The ends lost 7 bases at V and 0 bases at J; junction bases unmatched: 17. CDR3 length equals 19 residues.

The chain employs TRBV4-3 and TRBJ2-3; D gene uncertain. V shed 1 base and J shed 4 bases, with 12 bases lying between them. This CDR3 region has 15 residues. Germline loops: CDR1 LGHNA, CDR2 YSLEER. CDR3 DNA sequence: TGCGCCAGCAGCCAAGTATTGTCTACTTCAGATACGCAGTATTTT. It translates to CASSQVLSTSDTQYF.

A few counts support this clonotype. J is TRBJ2-7 and V is TRBV27; TRBD2 agrees at 8 bases. CDR3 length: 15 amino acids. Germline CDR1 and CDR2: MNHEY and SMNVEV (reference sequence). V was pared by 7 bases and J by 2 bases, with 10 bases of the junction left unmatched. The CDR3 spells CASMGLGDPTYEQYF. For the CDR3, the DNA is TGTGCCAGCATGGGACTAGGCGACCCTACCTACGAGCAGTACTTC.

The chain uses TRBV3-1 and TRBJ2-7; D unresolved. Trimming left V 4 bases short and J 0 bases short, with 13 bases between. This CDR3 contains 15 residues. Germline CDR1 and CDR2: LGHDT and YNNKEL (reference sequence). DNA of the CDR3: TGTGCCAGCAGCCCTACCGTGATGGGCTCCTACGAGCAGTACTTC. This translates into CASSPTVMGSYEQYF.

The chain recombines TRBV20-1 with TRBJ2-3, with D possibly TRBD2 on 6 matching bases. The germline V gene encodes CDR1 DFQATT and CDR2 SNEGSKA (reference sequence). This CDR3 has 13 residues. V lost 3 bases and J lost 2, with 9 bases in between. CDR3 DNA: TGCAGTGCTAGCGGCGGGATCACAGATACGCAGTATTTT. Residues: CSASGGITDTQYF.

The chain has TRBV2 and TRBJ2-1; unclear D gene. Germline CDR1 and CDR2: SNHLY and FYNNEI. The V end lost 5 bases, the J end lost 10 bases, and 6 bases lay between the germline ends. This CDR3 spans 10 amino acids. The CDR3 coding sequence is TGTGCCAGCAGTCTCCAGGAGCAGTTCTTC. Protein sequence: CASSLQEQFF.

The table lists this clonotype with a few counts. The J gene is TRBJ2-7, the V gene TRBV27; TRBD2 matches at 9 bases. This CDR3 is built from 14 residues. Trimming cost V 4 bases and J 7 bases; bases outside gene matches: 8. Germline CDR1 and CDR2: MNHEY and SMNVEV (reference sequence). The CDR3 here is CASSSSSGVREQYF. The CDR3 nucleotides read TGTGCCAGCAGTTCGTCTAGCGGGGTTCGAGAGCAGTACTTC.

This chain links TRBV3-1 with TRBJ1-1, with 8 positions matching TRBD1. Trimming removed 3 bases from V and 12 bases from J; junction bases left unmatched: 9. The CDR3 is 13 residues long. Germline lookup yields CDR1 LGHDT and CDR2 YNNKEL (reference sequence). CDR3: CASSHPDRDGTFF. In nucleotides, the CDR3 is TGTGCCAGCAGCCACCCGGACAGGGACGGAACTTTCTTT.

This clonotype was seen only a few times. The chain has TRBV4-2 and TRBJ1-6; 7 bases are a match to TRBD1. Germline V lookup: CDR1 LGHNA, CDR2 YNFKEQ. CDR3 length: 17 amino acids. The junction had 6 bases not matched to a gene; V was cut back by 4 bases and J by 0 bases. The CDR3 DNA sequence: TGTGCCAGCAGCCCAAGACAGGGAAGCTCCTATAATTCACCCCTCCACTTT. This sequence encodes CASSPRQGSSYNSPLHF.

The rearrangement uses TRBV12-3 or TRBV12-4 and TRBJ2-3; TRBD2 matches at 7 bases. V lost 9 bases and J lost 2; bases outside the gene matches: 14. CDR3 length: 16 residues. The CDR3: CASHPGRSRVTDTQYF. The CDR3, as DNA: TGTGCCAGTCATCCCGGGAGGTCCAGGGTCACAGATACGCAGTATTTT.

The genes are TRBV10-3 and TRBJ2-2; tentative D call: TRBD1 (5 bases). Germline CDR1 is ENHRY and CDR2 is SYGVKD. This CDR3 has 12 residues. V gave up 3 bases and J gave up 7 bases, with 6 bases separating them. The DNA for the CDR3 is TGTGCCATCAGTGAAGGGGTCGGGGAGCTGTTTTTT. Its translation: CAISEGVGELFF.

A few counts support this clonotype. The V and J genes are TRBV5-1 and TRBJ2-7, with D possibly being TRBD1 (5 bases). The ends were cut back, 0 bases at V and 2 bases at J, with 9 bases in the middle. There are 14 residues in the CDR3. The germline V gene encodes CDR1 SGHRS and CDR2 YFSETQ. For the CDR3, the DNA is TGCGCCAGCAGCTTGGTTACAGGAACCTACGAGCAGTACTTC. It specifies CASSLVTGTYEQYF.

This clonotype appeared a few times. V is TRBV15 and J is TRBJ2-1; the match to TRBD1 covers 8 bases. J was trimmed by 6 bases and V by 1 base; bases with no gene match: 2. This CDR3 contains 14 residues. Per germline, CDR1 LNHNV and CDR2 YYDKDF (reference sequence). The CDR3 here is CATSRGDRSNEQFF. DNA for the CDR3: TGTGCCACCAGCAGAGGGGACAGGAGCAATGAGCAGTTCTTC.

The rearrangement uses TRBV12-3 or TRBV12-4 and TRBJ1-2; D remains unclear. This CDR3 contains 14 residues. Trimming took 3 bases from V and 4 from J, leaving 12 bases between them. This CDR3 reads CASSLRAQPYGYTF. Here the CDR3 DNA reads TGTGCCAGCAGTTTGAGGGCCCAACCCTATGGCTACACCTTC.

The chain has TRBV10-3 and TRBJ2-3, with D unclear. Per germline, CDR1 ENHRY and CDR2 SYGVKD. The CDR3 length is 11 residues. V was pared by 7 bases and J by 2 bases, with 4 bases between. CDR3 bases: TGTGCCATCAAGAACACAGATACGCAGTATTTT. This gives the protein CAIKNTDTQYF.

The chain is built from TRBV24-1 and TRBJ1-5; no firm D call. Germline V gene data show CDR1 as KGHDR and CDR2 as SFDVKD. The CDR3 sequence is 14 residues long. Trimming removed 5 bases at V and 5 bases at J, with 12 bases between. Written as DNA, the CDR3 is TGTGCCACCAGTGTTTGGCAGCCGGATCAGCCCCAGCATTTT. Translation: CATSVWQPDQPQHF.

This clonotype was detected once. Sequence at one end of the junction differs from germline and may be a read error. The J gene is TRBJ2-7, the V gene TRBV5-1; D is possibly TRBD2 (6 bases). In germline, CDR1 is SGHRS, CDR2 YFSETQ. This CDR3 spans 14 amino acids. The CDR3 sequence is CTSSLEGPGYEQYF. In DNA, the CDR3 is TGCACCAGCAGCTTGGAGGGACCCGGGTACGAGCAGTACTTC.

The chain carries TRBV12-3 or TRBV12-4 and TRBJ1-6, with TRBD1 matching over 7 bases. The V and J ends lost 6 bases and 9 bases, in that order; junction bases with no gene match: 11. The CDR3 covers 15 residues. Here the CDR3 reads CASSRSDRVGSPLHF. CDR3 coding DNA: TGTGCCAGCAGCCGAAGCGACAGGGTGGGTTCACCCCTCCACTTT.

V and J are TRBV7-2 and TRBJ2-7; D is possibly TRBD2 (6 bases). The V end was cut by 0 bases, the J end by 0 bases, with 9 bases between. CDR3 length: 15 residues. Germline CDR1 SGHTA, CDR2 FQGNSA. In DNA form, the CDR3 reads TGTGCCAGCAGCTTAGCCACACTAGCCTCCTACGAGCAGTACTTC. Amino acid sequence: CASSLATLASYEQYF. The complete variable domain, with remaining parts taken from reference TRBV7-2 and TRBJ2-7, reads GAGVSQSPSNKVTEKGKDVELRCDPISGHTALYWYRQSLGQGLEFLIYFQGNSAPDKSGLPSDRFSAERTGGSVSTLTIQRTQQEDSAVYLCASSLATLASYEQYFGPGTRLTVT.

This clonotype was seen a handful of times. The J gene is TRBJ1-2, the V gene TRBV20-1; D possibly corresponds to TRBD1 (5 bases). V was trimmed by 5 bases and J by 4 bases, leaving 14 bases between them. The CDR3 runs to 13 residues. The germline V gene has CDR1 DFQATT and CDR2 SNEGSKA (reference sequence). The CDR3 sequence: CSAHAGPPYGYTF. The CDR3 DNA sequence: TGCAGTGCTCATGCGGGGCCCCCCTATGGCTACACCTTC.